The 14 T cell receptor beta chains in this list originate from one sample, sequenced in a study of shared clonotypes between healthy human individuals. Here immunoSEQ multiplex PCR was the method, and the copy in TCRdb shows in-frame clones only, minus some. The profile covers roughly 2 million clones, with under 97% appearing a single time and roughly 0.13% taken by the ten largest. The sample was naive CD4+ T cells sorted from blood. Subset meaning: CD45RA+ positively selected. Receptors originate from a man aged 18 to 29 in good health.

The rearrangement uses TRBV25-1 and TRBJ2-5; 8 bases align to TRBD1. The germline V gene has CDR1 MGHDK and CDR2 SYGVNS. V shed 4 bases and J 8 bases; nucleotides not matched to a gene: 9. This CDR3 contains 14 residues. CDR3 in amino acids: CASSVSTGARTQYF. The CDR3 DNA is TGTGCCAGCAGTGTATCGACAGGGGCAAGAACCCAGTACTTC.

The rearrangement uses TRBV27 and TRBJ1-2, with TRBD1 matching 10 bases. The germline gives CDR1 MNHEY, CDR2 SMNVEV (reference sequence). J was trimmed by 5 bases and V by 3 bases; bases with no gene match: 6. This CDR3 spans 15 amino acids. DNA for the CDR3: TGTGCCAGCAGTTTTCTGGCGGACAGGGGGTATGGCTACACCTTC. This encodes CASSFLADRGYGYTF.

As to this clone: The same CDR3 is also encoded by other DNA sequences in this sample. The chain employs TRBV6-6 and TRBJ2-7, with D perhaps matching TRBD1 (7 bases). V was cut by 6 bases and J by 3 bases, with 12 bases left in between. This CDR3 has 13 amino acids. Germline lookup yields CDR1 MNHNY and CDR2 SVGAGI (reference sequence). In DNA, the CDR3 is TGTGCCAGCAGGGCGGGACAGAACTACGAGCAGTACTTC. Amino acids: CASRAGQNYEQYF.

V and J are TRBV6-5 and TRBJ2-1; D is uncertain. Germline CDR1 is MNHEY and CDR2 is SVGAGI. The CDR3 runs 11 residues. V gave up 8 bases and J gave up 6 bases, with 8 bases separating them. In nucleotides, the CDR3 is TGTGCCAGCCATAGGTTCAATGAGCAGTTCTTC. Residues: CASHRFNEQFF.

The chain is built from TRBV10-1 and TRBJ1-2, with D possibly matching TRBD1 (6 bases). V gave up 4 bases and J gave up 4 bases, with 10 bases separating them. Germline-derived CDR1 and CDR2 are WNHNN and SYGVQD (reference sequence). The CDR3 contains 13 residues. The CDR3 DNA reads as TGCGCCAGCAGTGGGGACACCAGCTATGGCTACACCTTC. As protein: CASSGDTSYGYTF.

Concerning this clone itself: This sample also contains other DNA sequences that code for the same CDR3. The chain recombines TRBV18 with TRBJ1-1, with unresolved D. The length of the CDR3 is 13 residues. V was cut by 3 bases and J by 1 base, with 6 bases left in between. Per germline, CDR1 KGHSH and CDR2 LQKENI. The CDR3 sequence: CASSPGPNTEAFF. CDR3 in DNA: TGTGCCAGCTCACCTGGACCGAACACTGAAGCTTTCTTT.

This clone was seen just once. The chain carries TRBV7-2 and TRBJ2-5, with a possible D match to TRBD2 (6 bases). This CDR3 region has 16 residues. The V end lost 1 base, the J end lost 3 bases, and 15 bases lay between the germline ends. Germline lookup yields CDR1 SGHTA and CDR2 FQGNSA. The CDR3 nucleotides read TGTGCCAGCAGCTTAGTCCCGGGACTCACAAAAGAGACCCAGTACTTC. Translation gives CASSLVPGLTKETQYF.

The CDR3 nucleotides are TGCGCCAGCTTGTCCCGGGACAGGGTTTACGAGCAGTACTTC. Its protein is CASLSRDRVYEQYF. The chain has TRBV10-1 and TRBJ2-7; 9 bases fit TRBD1. Germline V gene lookup returns CDR1 WNHNN and CDR2 SYGVQD (reference sequence). CDR3 length: 14 residues. V dropped 8 bases and J dropped 4; count of bases not matched to a gene: 9.

The rearrangement joins TRBV28 to TRBJ1-3; TRBD1 might be the D (5 bases). The ends were cut back, 3 bases at V and 2 bases at J, with 11 bases in the middle. The CDR3 consists of 15 residues. Germline V gene data show CDR1 as MDHEN and CDR2 as SYDVKM. CDR3 coding DNA: TGTGCCAGCAGTTTGGCCGACAGAGCTGGAAACACCATATATTTT. As protein: CASSLADRAGNTIYF.

The chain combines TRBV19 with TRBJ1-5, with no clear D. Trimming pared 7 bases from V and 1 base from J, leaving 5 bases between. CDR3 size: 12 residues. From germline, CDR1 is LNHDA and CDR2 SQIVND (reference sequence). The CDR3 DNA reads TGTGCCAGTAAGACGAGCAATCAGCCCCAGCATTTT. This gives the protein CASKTSNQPQHF.

As for this clone: The sample has other DNA sequences that encode this CDR3 too. The genes are TRBV7-9 and TRBJ2-7; D unclear. Germline assignment: CDR1 SEHNR and CDR2 FQNEAQ (reference sequence). This CDR3 contains 13 residues. Trimming took off 0 bases at V and 1 base at J, with 4 bases between the two ends. This chain's CDR3 is CASSLAVSYEQYF. The CDR3 bases are TGTGCCAGCAGCTTAGCGGTTTCCTACGAGCAGTACTTC.

With regard to this clone: Other nucleotide sequences in the sample specify the same CDR3. The chain recombines TRBV6-1 with TRBJ2-2; 13 positions match TRBD2. The CDR3 consists of 17 residues. Germline CDR1 is MNHNS and CDR2 is SASEGT. After removal of 4 bases from V and 2 bases from J, the junction contained 4 bases not matched to a gene. The CDR3 reads CASSGLAGGTNTGELFF. Written as DNA, the CDR3 is TGTGCCAGCAGTGGACTAGCGGGGGGCACAAACACCGGGGAGCTGTTTTTT.

DNA of the CDR3: TGTGCCAGCAGCAAAGCTCGGGCCGAGATAGCCAAAAACATTCAGTACTTC. As protein: CASSKARAEIAKNIQYF. This chain links TRBV21-1 with TRBJ2-4. TRBV21-1 is recorded as a pseudogene. The CDR3 loop spans 17 amino acids.

This chain joins TRBV5-1 and TRBJ2-2; TRBD1 or TRBD2 may be the D gene (6 bases each). The CDR3 sequence is 13 residues long. Between the trimmed V and J ends, which lost 4 bases and 6 bases, there was a span of 10 bases. CDR1 and CDR2 from the germline V gene are SGHRS and YFSETQ. This chain's CDR3 is CASSAEGAGELFF. The CDR3 nucleotides read TGCGCCAGCAGCGCGGAGGGGGCCGGGGAGCTGTTTTTT.